This note documents a single TCR beta chain sequence. The CDR3 has 12 residues. The V and J ends lost 8 bases and 5 bases respectively, with 12 bases between them. This record belongs to a study of blood T cell repertoires in COVID-19. The wider study: Sample material is recorded as cDNA or gDNA derived from T cells, B-cell-depleted T cells, or PBMCs.

In the study's own analysis: Estimated nucleated cell counts came from reference gene primer amplification. Assay used: immunoSEQ multiplex PCR; TCRdb lists only in-frame clones, some missing. V and J calls and clone size follow that table, whereas D and trimming were derived from the DNA. The sample gives more than 85,000 clones, approximately 90% of which show up once; around 2% is in the top ten. The TCR sequence derives from a man aged 45 to 65 with active COVID-19. Sequenced: peripheral blood. This chain links TRBV12-3 or TRBV12-4 with TRBJ1-1; no firm D call. Written as DNA, the CDR3 is TGTGCCAGCCGCGGCGGTGGTACTGAAGCTTTCTTT. It encodes CASRGGGTEAFF.